This T cell receptor beta chain emerged from a study of cytotoxic CD8 clonotypes in ibrutinib-treated CLL. The V gene's germline CDR1 is SGHTA and CDR2 FQGTGA. The junction had 2 bases not matched to a gene; V was cut back by 4 bases and J by 3 bases. The CDR3 extends over 13 amino acids. Method: immunoSEQ multiplex PCR; TCRdb's copy keeps in-frame clones and lacks some. The table lists under 300,000 clones, approximately 79% of them singletons. This clone was counted many times. The material was PBMCs, obtained at disease progression, from a patient treated with ibrutinib. The TCR comes from a human donor with chronic lymphocytic leukemia. V gene TRBV7-3 combines with J gene TRBJ2-5; 7 bases align to TRBD1. The CDR3 region has the DNA TGTGCCAGCAGCTACACAGGGGAAGAGACCCAGTACTTC. It specifies CASSYTGEETQYF.